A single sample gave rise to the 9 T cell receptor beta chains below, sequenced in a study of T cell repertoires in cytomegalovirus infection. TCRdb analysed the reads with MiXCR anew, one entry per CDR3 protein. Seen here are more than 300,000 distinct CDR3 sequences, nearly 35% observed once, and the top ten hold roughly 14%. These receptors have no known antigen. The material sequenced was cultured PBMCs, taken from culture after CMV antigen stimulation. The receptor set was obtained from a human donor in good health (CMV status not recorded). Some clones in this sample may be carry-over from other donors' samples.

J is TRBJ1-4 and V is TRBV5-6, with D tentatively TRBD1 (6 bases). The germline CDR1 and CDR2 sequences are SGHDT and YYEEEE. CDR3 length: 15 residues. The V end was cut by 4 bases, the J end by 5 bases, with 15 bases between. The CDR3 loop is CASSGTDSLNEKLFF. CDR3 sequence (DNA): TGTGCCAGCAGCGGAACGGACAGCTTAAATGAAAAACTGTTTTTT.

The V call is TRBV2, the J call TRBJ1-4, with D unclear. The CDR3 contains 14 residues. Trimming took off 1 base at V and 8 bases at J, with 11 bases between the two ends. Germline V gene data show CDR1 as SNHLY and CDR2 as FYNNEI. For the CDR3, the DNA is TGTGCCAGCAGTGAAGGGGGTAGTGGCGAAAAACTGTTTTTT. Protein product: CASSEGGSGEKLFF.

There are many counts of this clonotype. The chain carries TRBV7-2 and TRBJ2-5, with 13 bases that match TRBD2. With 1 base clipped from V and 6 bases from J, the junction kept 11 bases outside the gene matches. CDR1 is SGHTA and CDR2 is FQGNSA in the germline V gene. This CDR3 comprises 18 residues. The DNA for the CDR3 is TGTGCCAGCAGCTTAGTAGCCCTAGGGACTAGCGGGGTGAAGACCCAGTACTTC. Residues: CASSLVALGTSGVKTQYF.

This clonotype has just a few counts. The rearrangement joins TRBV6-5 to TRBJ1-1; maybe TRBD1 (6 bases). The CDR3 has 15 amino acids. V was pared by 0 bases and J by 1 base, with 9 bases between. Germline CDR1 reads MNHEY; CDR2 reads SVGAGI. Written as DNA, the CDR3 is TGTGCCAGCAGTTACTCCCAGGGGCGGAACACTGAAGCTTTCTTT. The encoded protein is CASSYSQGRNTEAFF.

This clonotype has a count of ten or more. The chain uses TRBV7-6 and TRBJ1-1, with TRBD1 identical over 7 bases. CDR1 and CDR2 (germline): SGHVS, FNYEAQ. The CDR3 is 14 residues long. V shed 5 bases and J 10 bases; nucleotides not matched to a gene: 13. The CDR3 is CASSPLTGTLPAFF. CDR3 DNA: TGTGCCAGCAGCCCTCTGACAGGGACACTCCCAGCTTTCTTT.

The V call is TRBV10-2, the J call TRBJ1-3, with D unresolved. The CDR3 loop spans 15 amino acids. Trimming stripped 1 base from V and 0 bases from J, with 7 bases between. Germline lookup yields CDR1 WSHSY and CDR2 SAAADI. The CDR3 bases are TGCGCCAGCAGTGAGTTGGGGTTCTCTGGAAACACCATATATTTT. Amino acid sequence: CASSELGFSGNTIYF.

CDR3 sequence reads: CASSRGGTGSPLHF. DNA for the CDR3: TGTGCCAGCAGCAGGGGGGGGACTGGTTCACCCCTCCACTTT. This rearrangement joins TRBV7-6 to TRBJ1-6; D may be TRBD1 (6 bases). Germline V gene lookup returns CDR1 SGHVS and CDR2 FNYEAQ. The CDR3 sequence is 14 residues long. V lost 5 bases, J lost 9 bases, and 14 bases lay in between.

The CDR3 DNA reads as TGTGCCAGCAGCCGCCGAGGAATGTGGGCTGGGGATACGCAGTATTTT. Residues: CASSRRGMWAGDTQYF. The chain couples TRBV7-2 to TRBJ2-3; D remains ambiguous. CDR3 length equals 16 residues. Per the germline V gene, CDR1 is SGHTA and CDR2 is FQGNSA. V was trimmed by 5 bases and J by 6 bases, leaving 21 bases between them. The complete variable domain, with remaining parts taken from reference TRBV7-2 and TRBJ2-3, reads GAGVSQSPSNKVTEKGKDVELRCDPISGHTALYWYRQSLGQGLEFLIYFQGNSAPDKSGLPSDRFSAERTGGSVSTLTIQRTQQEDSAVYLCASSRRGMWAGDTQYFGPGTRLTVL.

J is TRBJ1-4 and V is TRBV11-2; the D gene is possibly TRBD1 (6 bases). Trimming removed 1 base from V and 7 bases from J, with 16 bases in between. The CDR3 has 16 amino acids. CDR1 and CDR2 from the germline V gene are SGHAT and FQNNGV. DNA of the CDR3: TGTGCCAGCAGCTTAGGGACGCAGGGGAGAAGTGAAAAACTGTTTTTT. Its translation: CASSLGTQGRSEKLFF.